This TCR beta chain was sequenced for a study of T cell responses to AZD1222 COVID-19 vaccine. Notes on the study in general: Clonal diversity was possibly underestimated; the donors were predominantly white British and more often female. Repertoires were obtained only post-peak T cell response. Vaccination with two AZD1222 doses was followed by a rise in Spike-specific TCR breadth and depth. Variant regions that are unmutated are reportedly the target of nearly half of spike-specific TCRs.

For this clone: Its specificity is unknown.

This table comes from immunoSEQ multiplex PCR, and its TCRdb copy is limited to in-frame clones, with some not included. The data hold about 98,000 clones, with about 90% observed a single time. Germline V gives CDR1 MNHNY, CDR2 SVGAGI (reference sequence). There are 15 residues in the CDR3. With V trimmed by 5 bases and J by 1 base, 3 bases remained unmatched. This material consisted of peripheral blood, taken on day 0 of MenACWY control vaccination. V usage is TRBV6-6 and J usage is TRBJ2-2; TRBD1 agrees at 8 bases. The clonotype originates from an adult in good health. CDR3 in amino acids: CASSRQGLNTGELFF. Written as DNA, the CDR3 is TGTGCCAGCAGTAGACAGGGGTTGAACACCGGGGAGCTGTTTTTT.